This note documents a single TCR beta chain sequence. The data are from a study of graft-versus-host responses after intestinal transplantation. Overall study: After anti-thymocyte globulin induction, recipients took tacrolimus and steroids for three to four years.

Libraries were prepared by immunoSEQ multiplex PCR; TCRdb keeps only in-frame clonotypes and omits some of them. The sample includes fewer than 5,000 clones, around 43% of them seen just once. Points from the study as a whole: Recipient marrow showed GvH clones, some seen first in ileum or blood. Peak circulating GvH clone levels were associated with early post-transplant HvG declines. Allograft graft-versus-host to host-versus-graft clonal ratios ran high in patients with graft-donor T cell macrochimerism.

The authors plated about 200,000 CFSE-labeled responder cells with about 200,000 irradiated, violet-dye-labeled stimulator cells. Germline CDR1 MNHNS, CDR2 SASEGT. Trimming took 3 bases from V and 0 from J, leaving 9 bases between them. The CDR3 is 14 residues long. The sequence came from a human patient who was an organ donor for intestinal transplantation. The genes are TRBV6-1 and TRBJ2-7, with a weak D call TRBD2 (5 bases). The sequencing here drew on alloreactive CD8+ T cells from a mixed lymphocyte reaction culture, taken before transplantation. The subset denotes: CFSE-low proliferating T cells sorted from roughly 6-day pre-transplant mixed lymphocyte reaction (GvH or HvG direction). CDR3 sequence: CASSDPGSSYEQYF. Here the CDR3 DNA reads TGTGCCAGCAGTGACCCGGGAAGCTCCTACGAGCAGTACTTC.